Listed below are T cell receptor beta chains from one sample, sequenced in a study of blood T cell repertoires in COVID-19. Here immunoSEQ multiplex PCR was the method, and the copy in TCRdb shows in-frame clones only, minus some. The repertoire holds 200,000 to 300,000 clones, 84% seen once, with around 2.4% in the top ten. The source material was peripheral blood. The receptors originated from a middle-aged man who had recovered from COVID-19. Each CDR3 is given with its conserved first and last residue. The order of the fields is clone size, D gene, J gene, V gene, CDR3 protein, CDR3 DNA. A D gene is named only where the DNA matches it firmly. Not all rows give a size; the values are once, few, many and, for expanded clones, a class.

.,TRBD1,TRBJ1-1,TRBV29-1,CSVGQGADTEAFF,TGCAGCGTGGGACAGGGGGCGGACACTGAAGCTTTCTTT
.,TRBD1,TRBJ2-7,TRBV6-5,CASRDRGPYEQYF,TGTGCCAGCAGGGACAGGGGGCCATACGAGCAGTACTTC
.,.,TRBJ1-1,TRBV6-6,CATQGTGRTEAFF,TGTGCCACCCAAGGCACAGGGCGGACTGAAGCTTTCTTT
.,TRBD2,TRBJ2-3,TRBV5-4,CASSFRLATSTDTQYF,TGTGCCAGCAGCTTCCGACTAGCTACTAGCACAGATACGCAGTATTTT
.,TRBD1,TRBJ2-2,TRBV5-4,CASSLGKQGASGELFF,TGTGCCAGCAGCTTGGGTAAACAGGGGGCCTCCGGGGAGCTGTTTTTT
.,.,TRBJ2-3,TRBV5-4,CASSLLSDTQYF,TGTGCCAGCAGCTTACTCTCAGATACGCAGTATTTT
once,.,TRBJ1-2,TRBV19,CASSIGGMDGYTF,TGTGCCAGTAGTATAGGAGGTATGGATGGCTACACCTTC
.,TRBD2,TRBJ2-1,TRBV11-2,CASSFLAGGYNEQFF,TGTGCCAGCAGCTTTCTCGCGGGAGGTTACAATGAGCAGTTCTTC
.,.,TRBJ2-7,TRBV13,CASSLGRRDHEQYF,TGTGCCAGCAGCTTAGGCCGGAGAGACCACGAGCAGTACTTC
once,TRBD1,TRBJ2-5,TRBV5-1,CASSVGQGQETQYF,TGCGCCAGCAGCGTGGGACAGGGTCAGGAGACCCAGTACTTC
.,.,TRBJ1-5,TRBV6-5,CASRGGDQPQHF,TGTGCCAGCAGGGGCGGGGATCAGCCCCAGCATTTT
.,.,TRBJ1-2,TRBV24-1,CATSDSGKPYGYTF,TGTGCCACCAGTGATTCAGGGAAACCTTATGGCTACACCTTC
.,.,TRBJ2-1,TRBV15,CATSGLQSSYNEQFF,TGTGCCACCAGCGGTCTACAGAGCTCCTACAATGAGCAGTTCTTC
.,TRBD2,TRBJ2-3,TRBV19,CASSTFGLADTDTQYF,TGTGCCAGTAGTACCTTTGGACTAGCGGACACAGATACGCAGTATTTT
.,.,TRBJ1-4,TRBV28,CASSRQATNEKLFF,TGTGCCAGCAGCCGACAGGCAACTAATGAAAAACTGTTTTTT
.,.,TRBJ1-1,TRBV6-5,CASNLGRDTEAFF,TGTGCCAGCAACTTAGGCCGGGACACTGAAGCTTTCTTT
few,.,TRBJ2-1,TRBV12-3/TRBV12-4,CASLRLSYNEQFF,TGTGCCAGCCTGCGGCTCTCCTACAATGAGCAGTTCTTC
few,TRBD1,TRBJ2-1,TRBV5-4,CASSKPGQIYNEQFF,TGTGCCAGCAGCAAGCCGGGACAGATATACAATGAGCAGTTCTTC
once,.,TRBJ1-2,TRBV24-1,CATSNGEYGYTF,TGTGCCACCAGCAACGGGGAGTATGGCTACACCTTC
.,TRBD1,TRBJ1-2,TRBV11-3,CASSLDPGQAFYGYTF,TGTGCCAGCAGCCTTGATCCGGGACAGGCCTTCTATGGCTACACCTTC